The clone carrying this T cell receptor (beta chain) has only a few counts. This sample is part of a study of blood T cell repertoires in COVID-19. About the study: T cells, B-cell-depleted T cells, or PBMCs provided the cDNA or gDNA that served as material.

The CDR3 loop spans 13 amino acids. V was pared by 6 bases and J by 8 bases, with 10 bases of the junction left unmatched. This table comes from immunoSEQ multiplex PCR, and its TCRdb copy is limited to in-frame clones, with some not included. The table has approximately 170,000 clones, roughly 77% seen once. The source material was peripheral blood. The receptor was isolated from a human donor in a cohort sampled during active COVID-19. The chain carries TRBV12-3 or TRBV12-4 and TRBJ2-7; the match to TRBD1 covers 7 bases. CDR3 region: CASRPGQKAQQYF. The CDR3 DNA is TGTGCCAGCAGGCCGGGACAGAAGGCGCAGCAGTACTTC.